This TCR beta chain was sequenced during a study of prognosis after radiotherapy for stage I lung cancer. Germline V gene lookup returns CDR1 SNHLY and CDR2 FYNNEI. The CDR3 has 14 amino acids. To note about this clonotype: At one boundary the junction diverges from the germline segment, which might be a read error.

By two-round multiplex PCR, the TCR beta CDR3 was amplified from genomic DNA. The first round of PCR was done with primers that matched each TRBV and TRBJ gene. One entry per CDR3 protein, called by TCRdb with MiXCR from the multiplex PCR reads. The table has 15,000 to 20,000 distinct CDR3 sequences, roughly half seen once. The chain carries TRBV2 and TRBJ1-5; 7 positions match TRBD1. The material was PBMCs, obtained before or after stereotactic body radiation therapy (not recorded which). The sequence was obtained from a donor aged 50 or older with non-small cell lung cancer. The CDR3 loop is CASSPVQGYHPQHF. CDR3 DNA: TGTGCCAGCAGCCCGGTACAGGGGTATCATCCCCAGCATTTT.